This record looks at one TCR beta chain sequence and its context. Profiling relied on immunoSEQ multiplex PCR, and the TCRdb table lists in-frame clones only, not all of them. There are roughly 180,000 clones in the sample; approximately 93% occur only once, and around 3% lies in the top ten. The sample originates from a study of T cell responses to AZD1222 COVID-19 vaccine. This CDR3 contains 15 residues. Trimming stripped 0 bases from V and 0 bases from J, with 8 bases between. Germline CDR1 and CDR2: SGHRS and YFSETQ. The sequenced sample was peripheral blood, obtained 28 days after the second AZD1222 dose. This TCR was recovered from an adult who received the AZD1222 COVID-19 vaccine. The V and J genes are TRBV5-1 and TRBJ2-3, with D uncertain. The CDR3 sequence: CASSLGAASTDTQYF. The CDR3 bases are TGCGCCAGCAGCTTGGGGGCGGCTAGCACAGATACGCAGTATTTT.